These 27 T cell receptor beta chains originate from one sample sequenced in a study of post-analysis software for immune sequencing data. Study-level results: Elevated frequency relative to controls characterized 4 or 5 TRBV segments in patients, TRBV5-6, TRBV5-1 and TRBV20-1 among them.

Unique molecular identifiers featured in each of the TCR beta cDNA libraries. TCRdb recomputed calls from the PCR reads with MiXCR, one row per CDR3 protein. This table has 450,000 or so distinct CDR3 sequences, roughly 45% appearing once. These TCRs' antigens remain unknown. The sequencing sample was made of blood. The receptor set was obtained from a girl aged 10 to 17 with multiple sclerosis.

The chain recombines TRBV29-1 with TRBJ2-3, with D possibly matching TRBD2 (7 bases). Germline CDR1 reads SQVTM; CDR2 reads ANQGSEA. The CDR3 covers 15 residues. With 4 bases removed from V and 1 base from J, the gap between germline ends came to 15 bases. The CDR3 loop reads CSVGGGGQRTDTQYF. The CDR3 nucleotides are TGCAGCGTTGGGGGGGGAGGACAGCGCACAGATACGCAGTATTTT.

This clonotype was detected only a few times. CDR3 sequence: CASSLSYFTEAFF. CDR3 nucleotide sequence: TGTGCCAGCAGTTTATCTTATTTCACTGAAGCTTTCTTT. The gene calls are TRBV27 and TRBJ1-1; D is uncertain. This CDR3 contains 13 residues. The germline gives CDR1 MNHEY, CDR2 SMNVEV (reference sequence). V was trimmed by 0 bases and J by 4 bases, leaving 6 bases between them.

The gene calls are TRBV4-3 and TRBJ2-1; 12 positions agree with TRBD1. The CDR3 length is 17 residues. In germline, CDR1 is LGHNA, CDR2 YSLEER. V lost 1 base, J lost 10 bases, and 11 bases stayed unmatched. As DNA, the CDR3 is TGCGCCAGCAGCCAAGGGGGACCGGGACAGGGGGCCTGGGAGCAGTTCTTC. Translated, it gives CASSQGGPGQGAWEQFF.

The chain uses TRBV7-2 and TRBJ1-5; TRBD1 matches at 10 bases. Looked up from germline, CDR1 is SGHTA and CDR2 is FQGNSA. With V trimmed by 5 bases and J by 5 bases, 3 bases remained unmatched. The CDR3 extends over 14 amino acids. CDR3 coding DNA: TGTGCCAGCAGCCTGGGACAGGGGTATCAGCCCCAGCATTTT. It codes for CASSLGQGYQPQHF.

V is TRBV4-3 and J is TRBJ1-1; D unclear. V was trimmed by 0 bases and J by 10 bases, leaving 12 bases between them. The CDR3 spans 13 residues. Germline CDR1 LGHNA, CDR2 YSLEER. In DNA, the CDR3 is TGCGCCAGCAGCCAAGATGTGTCCCGGATAGCTTTCTTT. Translated, it gives CASSQDVSRIAFF.

This chain joins TRBV7-9 and TRBJ2-7; no reliable D call. The CDR3 is 13 residues long. Germline V gene lookup returns CDR1 SEHNR and CDR2 FQNEAQ (reference sequence). V lost 1 base, J lost 1 base, and 5 bases lay in between. The CDR3 is CASSLVVSYEQYF. For the CDR3, the DNA is TGTGCCAGCAGCTTAGTGGTTTCCTACGAGCAGTACTTC.

The sample holds a few counts of this clonotype. The chain recombines TRBV27 with TRBJ1-2; TRBD1 matches at 9 bases. This CDR3 comprises 13 residues. The trim removed 8 bases at V and 3 bases at J, leaving 4 bases unmatched. The V gene's germline CDR1 is MNHEY and CDR2 SMNVEV (reference sequence). CDR3 in DNA: TGTGCCAGCGGGGGACAGGGTGACTATGGCTACACCTTC. Protein sequence: CASGGQGDYGYTF.

The J gene is TRBJ2-6, the V gene TRBV7-3; unclear D gene. The V end lost 5 bases, the J end lost 0 bases, and 8 bases lay between the germline ends. This CDR3 spans 15 amino acids. Looked up from germline, CDR1 is SGHTA and CDR2 is FQGTGA. The CDR3 DNA follows: TGTGCCAGCAGCCATGGTATCTCTGGGGCCAACGTCCTGACTTTC. It yields the protein CASSHGISGANVLTF.

This chain connects TRBV20-1 to TRBJ2-5, with TRBD2 identical over 12 bases. The germline V gene encodes CDR1 DFQATT and CDR2 SNEGSKA (reference sequence). The trim removed 0 bases at V and 2 bases at J, leaving 25 bases unmatched. There are 23 residues in the CDR3. This chain's CDR3 is CSARDVELAGTSFGLAGQETQYF. The CDR3 nucleotides are TGCAGTGCTAGAGATGTGGAGTTGGCCGGGACATCTTTTGGACTAGCGGGACAAGAGACCCAGTACTTC.

There are a few counts of this clonotype. The chain combines TRBV2 with TRBJ2-7; no clear D. The CDR3 covers 14 residues. V lost 6 bases and J 3 bases, leaving 15 bases between the germline ends. The germline gives CDR1 SNHLY, CDR2 FYNNEI. The CDR3 DNA sequence: TGTGCCAGCAGGCCGGGTCCGAGGCGCTACGAGCAGTACTTC. Amino acids: CASRPGPRRYEQYF.

J is TRBJ2-5 and V is TRBV11-1; D possibly uses TRBD1 or TRBD2 (6 bases each). Germline values: CDR1 SGHAT, CDR2 FQDESV (reference sequence). V dropped 5 bases and J dropped 5 bases, with 15 bases sitting between them. This CDR3 contains 14 residues. Written as DNA, the CDR3 is TGTGCCAGCAGCGCCGGGGGCGCGGGTGAGACCCAGTACTTC. Amino acid sequence: CASSAGGAGETQYF.

This chain links TRBV24-1 with TRBJ2-1; 9 positions agree with TRBD1. The CDR3 length is 16 residues. The germline CDR1 and CDR2 sequences are KGHDR and SFDVKD. V was clipped by 2 bases and J by 7 bases; unmatched bases: 8. The chain's CDR3 is CATSDSGTGTWNEQFF. CDR3 bases: TGTGCCACCAGTGATTCCGGGACAGGGACATGGAATGAGCAGTTCTTC.

As DNA, the CDR3 is TGTGCCAGCAGCCAAGGCCGCACTCAAGAGACCCAGTACTTC. As protein: CASSQGRTQETQYF. The V and J genes are TRBV4-2 and TRBJ2-5; D call uncertain. The length of the CDR3 is 14 residues. Germline lookup yields CDR1 LGHNA and CDR2 YNFKEQ. V gave up 1 base and J gave up 2 bases, with 8 bases separating them.

The chain employs TRBV24-1 and TRBJ2-7; D may correspond to TRBD1 or TRBD2 (5 bases each). Germline CDR1 reads KGHDR; CDR2 reads SFDVKD. V was trimmed by 4 bases and J by 2 bases, leaving 14 bases between them. There are 15 residues in the CDR3. The CDR3 DNA is TGTGCCACCAGTGACCCCCGGGACGCAACCTACGAGCAGTACTTC. This translates into CATSDPRDATYEQYF.

A remark on this clonotype: Germline is not matched at one junction end, which may reflect a read error. CDR3 residues: CASSDGINNYGHTF. The CDR3 nucleotides are TGTGCCAGCAGTGATGGGATAAATAACTATGGCCACACCTTC. The chain combines TRBV2 with TRBJ1-2; D is uncertain. The CDR3 has 14 amino acids. Germline CDR1 and CDR2: SNHLY and FYNNEI.

The chain uses TRBV14 and TRBJ1-1; TRBD1 agrees at 8 bases. CDR1 is SGHDN and CDR2 is FVKESK in the germline V gene. CDR3 length equals 14 residues. The J segment lost 5 bases and the V segment lost 3 bases, leaving 5 bases of the junction unmatched. CDR3 sequence (DNA): TGTGCCAGCAGCCAGGCAGGGGGCATTACTGAAGCTTTCTTT. Residues: CASSQAGGITEAFF.

In this sample, this clonotype turned up a few times. The chain employs TRBV7-8 and TRBJ2-3; TRBD2 agrees at 7 bases. The CDR3 totals 13 residues. Per germline, CDR1 SGHVS and CDR2 FQNEAQ. The J segment lost 6 bases and the V segment lost 6 bases, leaving 6 bases of the junction unmatched. CDR3 sequence: CASSSREVDTQYF. CDR3 nucleotides: TGTGCCAGCAGTTCCCGGGAGGTTGATACGCAGTATTTT.

The chain joins TRBV7-8 to TRBJ2-7, with TRBD1 matching 8 bases. The trim removed 7 bases at V and 4 bases at J, leaving 15 bases unmatched. CDR3 length: 16 amino acids. Germline CDR1 SGHVS, CDR2 FQNEAQ. The CDR3 bases are TGTGCCAGCACCCTAGCATCCGCAGGGGGCGGGTACGAGCAGTACTTC. Translated, it gives CASTLASAGGGYEQYF.

Here the CDR3 reads CASSQGRTGTYEQYF. CDR3 bases: TGTGCCAGCAGCCAAGGACGGACAGGGACCTACGAGCAGTACTTC. The chain recombines TRBV3-1 with TRBJ2-7; 8 bases are a match to TRBD1. Germline V gene sequence: CDR1 LGHDT, CDR2 YNNKEL (reference sequence). Trimming at V came to 1 base and at J to 2 bases, leaving 4 bases not matched to a gene. The CDR3 extends over 15 amino acids.

The table lists this clonotype with a few counts. The chain couples TRBV10-3 to TRBJ2-1, with D uncertain. With 0 bases removed from V and 0 bases from J, the gap between germline ends came to 12 bases. The CDR3 runs to 17 residues. Per germline, CDR1 ENHRY and CDR2 SYGVKD. The CDR3: CAISESTPYSSYNEQFF. In DNA form, the CDR3 reads TGTGCCATCAGTGAGTCGACTCCTTACAGCTCCTACAATGAGCAGTTCTTC.

V is TRBV25-1 and J is TRBJ2-4; 8 positions agree with TRBD2. Gene TRBJ2-7 matches the end of the DNA better, so the J call may be wrong. Germline V gene sequence: CDR1 MGHDK, CDR2 SYGVNS. The CDR3 contains 15 residues. The CDR3 DNA reads as TGTGCCAGCAGTGACCTGGGACTAGTTATGTCCGAGCAGTACTTC. Translating it yields CASSDLGLVMSEQYF.

The chain carries TRBV18 and TRBJ2-4; 12 bases agree with TRBD2. The better agreement between TRBJ2-7 and the DNA end casts doubt on the J call. This CDR3 contains 16 residues. CDR1 and CDR2 (germline): KGHSH, LQKENI. Here the CDR3 DNA reads TGTGCCAGCTCACCAGGACTAGCGGGATCCGGCTACGAGCAGTACTTC. Amino acids: CASSPGLAGSGYEQYF.

This clonotype occurred once. The chain is built from TRBV5-1 and TRBJ2-7, with D tentatively TRBD1 (5 bases). Trimming pared 3 bases from V and 5 bases from J, leaving 18 bases between. The germline V gene has CDR1 SGHRS and CDR2 YFSETQ. This CDR3 is built from 15 residues. The chain's CDR3 is CASSSSLRAFNEQYF. The CDR3 DNA reads as TGCGCCAGCAGCTCCAGCCTCAGGGCCTTCAACGAGCAGTACTTC.

The J gene is TRBJ2-1, the V gene TRBV3-1, with D uncertain. The J call is in doubt because the DNA end fits TRBJ2-7 better. Germline CDR1 is LGHDT and CDR2 is YNNKEL (reference sequence). CDR3 length: 12 amino acids. CDR3 in amino acids: CASSQDIREQYF. Here the CDR3 DNA reads TGTGCCAGCAGCCAAGATATCAGGGAGCAGTACTTC.

The chain carries TRBV28 and TRBJ2-1; D not resolved. Looked up from germline, CDR1 is MDHEN and CDR2 is SYDVKM. There are 15 residues in the CDR3. Trimming left V 5 bases short and J 10 bases short, with 21 bases between. The CDR3 nucleotides read TGTGCCAGCAGTCAATCCGGGCCCTTCTCCTACGAGCAGTTCTTC. Amino acid sequence: CASSQSGPFSYEQFF.

This sequence joins TRBV9 and TRBJ2-7, with 8 bases fitting TRBD2. With 0 bases clipped from V and 3 bases from J, the junction kept 5 bases outside the gene matches. CDR1 is SGDLS, CDR2 YYNGEE, per germline. This CDR3 spans 15 amino acids. In nucleotides, the CDR3 is TGTGCCAGCAGCGTAGCGGCTAGCGGGTACTACGAGCAGTACTTC. This sequence encodes CASSVAASGYYEQYF.

This clonotype was counted between two and nine times. The V call is TRBV7-6, the J call TRBJ2-1; possibly TRBD2 for D (6 bases). V was cut by 4 bases and J by 10 bases, with 14 bases left in between. Per the germline V gene, CDR1 is SGHVS and CDR2 is FNYEAQ. The CDR3 has 13 residues. CDR3: CASSSGLGGEQFF. In DNA form, the CDR3 reads TGTGCCAGCAGCTCGGGGCTAGGAGGGGAGCAGTTCTTC. The entire variable domain, with the rest obtained from reference TRBV7-6 and TRBJ2-1, is as follows: GAGVSQSPRYKVTKRGQDVALRCDPISGHVSLYWYRQALGQGPEFLTYFNYEAQQDKSGLPNDRFSAERPEGSISTLTIQRTEQRDSAMYRCASSSGLGGEQFFGPGTRLTVL.